The source of this T cell receptor beta chain is a study of cytomegalovirus exposure and HLA in healthy donors. The length of the CDR3 is 15 residues. V was pared by 3 bases and J by 6 bases, with 7 bases of the junction left unmatched. The germline gives CDR1 SGHNT, CDR2 YYREEE (reference sequence). The PCR ran on 60 Vbeta and 13 Jbeta primers. Only in-frame clones appear in the TCRdb table, and some are missing; sequencing was by immunoSEQ multiplex PCR. In the table there are 110,000 to 150,000 clones, approximately 79% of which are singletons. The sample was PBMCs. The sequence was collected from a man between 18 and 35 years old in good health and CMV-seropositive. The J gene is TRBJ2-3, the V gene TRBV5-4; TRBD1 matches 10 bases. CDR3 nucleotide sequence: TGTGCCAGCAGCTCTCAGGACAGGGGGACCGATACGCAGTATTTT. It translates to CASSSQDRGTDTQYF.